The 19 T cell receptor beta chains given below trace back to one sample, sequenced in a study of blood T cell repertoires in COVID-19. Sequenced by immunoSEQ multiplex PCR; TCRdb stores in-frame clones only, minus some. The sample lists 70,000 to 85,000 clones; around 80% were seen once. Sequenced input: peripheral blood. The receptors were sampled from an older man with active or convalescent COVID-19.

The gene calls are TRBV4-2 and TRBJ1-2, with D unclear. V dropped 0 bases and J dropped 4 bases, with 12 bases sitting between them. The CDR3 length is 15 residues. CDR1 is LGHNA, CDR2 YNFKEQ, per germline. CDR3 in amino acids: CASSQDLEDSYGYTF. The CDR3 DNA is TGTGCCAGCAGCCAAGATCTAGAGGATTCCTATGGCTACACCTTC.

The chain uses TRBV7-9 and TRBJ2-5; D may be TRBD2 (5 bases). The CDR3 length is 10 residues. Trimming pared 8 bases from V and 5 bases from J, leaving 6 bases between. Germline lookup yields CDR1 SEHNR and CDR2 FQNEAQ (reference sequence). This CDR3 is CASGEETQYF. The CDR3 coding sequence is TGTGCCAGCGGGGAGGAGACCCAGTACTTC.

This chain links TRBV5-1 with TRBJ2-1, with 15 bases that match TRBD2. V gave up 4 bases and J gave up 5 bases; unmatched junction bases: 10. CDR1 is SGHRS and CDR2 is YFSETQ in the germline V gene. The CDR3 is 18 amino acids. The CDR3 DNA reads TGCGCCAGCAGCACCGGACTAGCGGGGGGGTCCGAGAACAATGAGCAGTTCTTC. Its protein is CASSTGLAGGSENNEQFF.

This clone was recorded only once. The J gene is TRBJ1-2, the V gene TRBV30; D gene unclear. This CDR3 contains 15 residues. Per germline, CDR1 GTSNPN and CDR2 SVGIG (reference sequence). The V and J ends lost 0 bases and 0 bases respectively, with 11 bases between them. The CDR3 reads CAWSVETRTNYGYTF. CDR3 nucleotide sequence: TGTGCCTGGAGTGTAGAGACAAGAACTAACTATGGCTACACCTTC.

The chain joins TRBV5-1 to TRBJ1-5, with D perhaps matching TRBD1 (6 bases). Germline CDR1 and CDR2: SGHRS and YFSETQ. The ends were cut back, 4 bases at V and 5 bases at J, with 16 bases in the middle. CDR3 length: 15 amino acids. The CDR3 protein is CASSRSPGGHQPQHF. The CDR3 coding sequence is TGCGCCAGCAGCCGTAGCCCGGGGGGCCATCAGCCCCAGCATTTT.

Concerning this clone itself: Mismatch with germline at one junction end may stem from a read error. The chain employs TRBV7-2 and TRBJ1-2; the D is unclear. The CDR3 length is 14 residues. Germline CDR1 and CDR2: SGHTA and FQGNSA. This chain's CDR3 is CAGSLPGSPHGYTF. The CDR3 DNA reads as TGTGCCGGCAGCTTACCCGGGTCACCTCATGGCTACACCTTC.

The chain uses TRBV6-5 and TRBJ2-3, with TRBD2 as a possible D gene (6 bases). The CDR3 covers 14 residues. Germline loops: CDR1 MNHEY, CDR2 SVGAGI. The V and J ends lost 7 bases and 2 bases respectively, with 13 bases between them. The CDR3 region is CASTRGGITDTQYF. In nucleotides, the CDR3 is TGTGCCAGCACCAGAGGCGGGATCACAGATACGCAGTATTTT.

This clone has a handful of counts. The genes are TRBV2 and TRBJ1-5, with no clear D. V was shortened by 6 bases and J by 0 bases, with 12 bases between the two germline ends. The germline V gene encodes CDR1 SNHLY and CDR2 FYNNEI. The CDR3 runs to 15 residues. In nucleotides, the CDR3 is TGTGCCAGCAGCGACGATAGACTTAGCAATCAGCCCCAGCATTTT. Translated, it gives CASSDDRLSNQPQHF.

The V call is TRBV7-9, the J call TRBJ1-2, with 7 bases identical to TRBD1. V was clipped by 6 bases and J by 1 base; unmatched bases: 8. Germline V lookup: CDR1 SEHNR, CDR2 FQNEAQ (reference sequence). This CDR3 has 15 residues. CDR3 in amino acids: CASSQQGISNYGYTF. CDR3 sequence (DNA): TGTGCCAGCAGTCAACAGGGGATAAGTAACTATGGCTACACCTTC.

J is TRBJ1-1 and V is TRBV19, with 8 positions matching TRBD1. Trimming took 2 bases from V and 0 from J; bases not matched to a gene: 5. This CDR3 has 16 residues. Per germline, CDR1 LNHDA and CDR2 SQIVND (reference sequence). Here the CDR3 DNA reads TGTGCCAGTAGTATATGGACAGGGCTAATGAACACTGAAGCTTTCTTT. Amino acids: CASSIWTGLMNTEAFF. The variable domain in full, completed from reference TRBV19 and TRBJ1-1, reads DGGITQSPKYLFRKEGQNVTLSCEQNLNHDAMYWYRQDPGQGLRLIYYSQIVNDFQKGDIAEGYSVSREKKESFPLTVTSAQKNPTAFYLCASSIWTGLMNTEAFFGQGTRLTVV.

The chain recombines TRBV20-1 with TRBJ2-1, with D unresolved. Trimming cost V 0 bases and J 9 bases, with 3 bases left between them. CDR1 DFQATT and CDR2 SNEGSKA come from the germline V gene (reference sequence). This CDR3 comprises 10 residues. The chain's CDR3 is CSARDREQFF. The CDR3 region has the DNA TGCAGTGCTAGAGATCGTGAGCAGTTCTTC.

V usage is TRBV5-4 and J usage is TRBJ2-3, with TRBD2 matching 11 bases. The CDR3 spans 16 residues. Unmatched junction bases numbered 7, after V lost 4 bases and J lost 3 bases. Germline assignment: CDR1 SGHNT and CDR2 YYREEE (reference sequence). The CDR3, as DNA: TGTGCCAGCAGCCTCGGGACTAGCGGATCGACAGATACGCAGTATTTT. Its translation is CASSLGTSGSTDTQYF.

The chain uses TRBV9 and TRBJ1-4; 7 bases agree with TRBD1. Germline V gene lookup returns CDR1 SGDLS and CDR2 YYNGEE. The CDR3 consists of 14 residues. The trim removed 5 bases at V and 7 bases at J, leaving 8 bases unmatched. The chain's CDR3 is CASSPRGLGEKLFF. CDR3 coding DNA: TGTGCCAGCAGTCCGAGGGGGCTTGGTGAAAAACTGTTTTTT. The full variable domain, rest sourced from reference TRBV9 and TRBJ1-4, is DSGVTQTPKHLITATGQRVTLRCSPRSGDLSVYWYQQSLDQGLQFLIQYYNGEERAKGNILERFSAQQFPDLHSELNLSSLELGDSALYFCASSPRGLGEKLFFGSGTQLSVL.

The chain uses TRBV7-8 and TRBJ2-3, with TRBD2 matching over 15 bases. In germline, CDR1 is SGHVS, CDR2 FQNEAQ. V dropped 7 bases and J dropped 0; count of bases not matched to a gene: 5. The CDR3 totals 17 residues. CDR3 region: CASTGLAGGPSTDTQYF. The CDR3, as DNA: TGTGCCAGCACCGGACTAGCGGGGGGGCCCAGCACAGATACGCAGTATTTT.

This chain joins TRBV11-3 and TRBJ2-7, with D perhaps matching TRBD1 (6 bases). V lost 2 bases to trimming and J lost 5 bases, with 10 bases between them. The CDR3 length is 13 residues. Germline V lookup: CDR1 SGHNT, CDR2 YENEEA. The CDR3 nucleotides read TGTGCCAGCAGCTTAACAGGGAGTCACGAGCAGTACTTC. Protein: CASSLTGSHEQYF.

The chain employs TRBV5-1 and TRBJ2-7, with 8 bases lining up with TRBD1. The CDR3 is 15 amino acids. The J segment lost 2 bases and the V segment lost 3 bases, leaving 7 bases of the junction unmatched. Germline V gene sequence: CDR1 SGHRS, CDR2 YFSETQ. CDR3 in DNA: TGCGCCAGCAGCTCTATCCGGGACAGGCCCTACGAGCAGTACTTC. This encodes CASSSIRDRPYEQYF. Full variable domain (outside the CDR3, taken from reference TRBV5-1 and TRBJ2-7): KAGVTQTPRYLIKTRGQQVTLSCSPISGHRSVSWYQQTPGQGLQFLFEYFSETQRNKGNFPGRFSGRQFSNSRSEMNVSTLELGDSALYLCASSSIRDRPYEQYFGPGTRLTVT.

The J gene is TRBJ2-5, the V gene TRBV19, with 9 positions matching TRBD2. Germline V gene sequence: CDR1 LNHDA, CDR2 SQIVND (reference sequence). The length of the CDR3 is 16 residues. With 3 bases clipped from V and 4 bases from J, the junction kept 9 bases outside the gene matches. Here the CDR3 reads CASSMTGTSFLETQYF. The CDR3 nucleotides read TGTGCCAGTAGTATGACCGGGACTAGCTTTTTAGAGACCCAGTACTTC.

This rearrangement joins TRBV6-5 to TRBJ1-1; 8 bases line up with TRBD1. Germline loops: CDR1 MNHEY, CDR2 SVGAGI. Trimming took 1 base from V and 2 from J; bases not matched to a gene: 3. CDR3 length equals 15 residues. The CDR3 nucleotides read TGTGCCAGCAGTTACTTTGGACAGGGCAACACTGAAGCTTTCTTT. It is translated as CASSYFGQGNTEAFF.

The V call is TRBV2, the J call TRBJ1-1; no definite D call. The V gene's germline CDR1 is SNHLY and CDR2 FYNNEI. This CDR3 has 13 amino acids. V was cut by 6 bases and J by 2 bases, with 10 bases left in between. DNA of the CDR3: TGTGCCAGCAGGGAACAGTTAAACACTGAAGCTTTCTTT. Encoded protein: CASREQLNTEAFF. The variable domain in full, completed from reference TRBV2 and TRBJ1-1, reads EPEVTQTPSHQVTQMGQEVILRCVPISNHLYFYWYRQILGQKVEFLVSFYNNEISEKSEIFDDQFSVERPDGSNFTLKIRSTKLEDSAMYFCASREQLNTEAFFGQGTRLTVV.